These 5 T cell receptor beta chains share one sample of origin, sequenced in a study of shared clonotypes between healthy human individuals. Only in-frame clones appear in the TCRdb table, and some are missing; sequencing was by immunoSEQ multiplex PCR. The data hold some 2.3 million clones, with 85% to 95% observed a single time. Sequenced: naive CD4+ T cells from PBMCs. As for subset: CD45RA+ positively selected. The receptors derive from a young man in good health. Some clones in this sample may be carry-over from other donors' samples.

V is TRBV2 and J is TRBJ1-1; D gene uncertain. V lost 6 bases and J 2 bases, leaving 7 bases between the germline ends. The CDR3 has 12 residues. Germline assignment: CDR1 SNHLY and CDR2 FYNNEI. CDR3 nucleotides: TGTGCCAGCAGGGATACCAACACTGAAGCTTTCTTT. Protein product: CASRDTNTEAFF.

This clone was seen a few times. The gene calls are TRBV9 and TRBJ1-1, with D uncertain. The CDR3 totals 12 residues. Trimming removed 2 bases from V and 10 bases from J, with 12 bases in between. Germline V gene sequence: CDR1 SGDLS, CDR2 YYNGEE. The CDR3 DNA follows: TGTGCCAGCAGCGTCCCTGGAGGGAGAGCTTTCTTT. Translating it yields CASSVPGGRAFF.

V usage is TRBV19 and J usage is TRBJ1-5; possible D gene TRBD1, 5 bases. Trimming took off 3 bases at V and 7 bases at J, with 13 bases between the two ends. The germline CDR1 and CDR2 sequences are LNHDA and SQIVND (reference sequence). There are 14 residues in the CDR3. The CDR3 DNA reads as TGTGCCAGTAGTATGGGGACGGGAGGCCAGCCCCAGCATTTT. It yields the protein CASSMGTGGQPQHF. The full variable domain, in which reference TRBV19 and TRBJ1-5 provide the parts outside the CDR3, is DGGITQSPKYLFRKEGQNVTLSCEQNLNHDAMYWYRQDPGQGLRLIYYSQIVNDFQKGDIAEGYSVSREKKESFPLTVTSAQKNPTAFYLCASSMGTGGQPQHFGDGTRLSIL.

V and J are TRBV4-3 and TRBJ1-2; the D gene is possibly TRBD1 (5 bases). Trimming left V 3 bases short and J 3 bases short, with 11 bases between. The CDR3 is 14 residues long. Germline values: CDR1 LGHNA, CDR2 YSLEER. CDR3 in DNA: TGCGCCAGCAGCCAGCTCAGGGTCGACTATGGCTACACCTTC. This translates into CASSQLRVDYGYTF.

The chain carries TRBV4-2 and TRBJ2-3; the D is unclear. The CDR3 has 15 residues. V lost 1 base to trimming and J lost 5 bases, with 13 bases between them. CDR1 is LGHNA and CDR2 is YNFKEQ in the germline V gene. The DNA of the CDR3 is TGTGCCAGCAGCCAAGTTCATCCCGATGGAGATACGCAGTATTTT. Translated: CASSQVHPDGDTQYF.